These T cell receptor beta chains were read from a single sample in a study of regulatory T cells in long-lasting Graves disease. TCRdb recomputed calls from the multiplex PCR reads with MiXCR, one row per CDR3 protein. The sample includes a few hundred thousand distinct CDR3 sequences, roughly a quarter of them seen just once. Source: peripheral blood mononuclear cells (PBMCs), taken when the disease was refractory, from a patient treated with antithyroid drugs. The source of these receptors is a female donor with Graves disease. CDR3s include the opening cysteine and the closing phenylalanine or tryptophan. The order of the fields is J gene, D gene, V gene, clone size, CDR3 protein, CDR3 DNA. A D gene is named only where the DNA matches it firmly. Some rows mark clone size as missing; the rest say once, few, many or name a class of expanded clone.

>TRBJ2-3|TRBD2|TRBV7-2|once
CASSARLAGVVFVGDTQYF
TGTGCCAGCAGCGCCCGACTAGCGGGAGTTGTTTTTGTTGGAGATACGCAGTATTTT
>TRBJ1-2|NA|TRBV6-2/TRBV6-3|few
CASSESGRRHYGYTF
TGTGCCAGCAGTGAAAGTGGCAGGAGACACTATGGCTACACCTTC
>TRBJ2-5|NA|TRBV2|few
CASRGRSSQETQYF
TGTGCCAGCAGGGGACGGAGCTCCCAAGAGACCCAGTACTTC
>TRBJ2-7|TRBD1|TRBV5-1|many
CASSLETGGYEQYF
TGCGCCAGCAGCTTGGAGACAGGGGGCTACGAGCAGTACTTC
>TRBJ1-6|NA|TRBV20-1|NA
CGARGSYNSPLHF
TGCGGTGCTCGAGGCTCCTATAATTCACCCCTCCACTTT
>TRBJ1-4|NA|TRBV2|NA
CASRHPGRGPGANEKLFF
TGTGCCAGCAGACACCCCGGGAGAGGACCAGGGGCAAATGAAAAACTGTTTTTT
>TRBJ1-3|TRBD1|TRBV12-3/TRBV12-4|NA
CASRLQGAGNTIYF
TGTGCCAGCAGACTCCAGGGGGCTGGAAACACCATATATTTT
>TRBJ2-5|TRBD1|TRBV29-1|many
CSVRQGWETQYF
TGCAGCGTACGACAGGGGTGGGAGACCCAGTACTTC
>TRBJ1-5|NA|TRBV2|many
CASSSDRVRNQPQHF
TGTGCCAGCAGTTCGGACAGAGTAAGAAATCAGCCCCAGCATTTT
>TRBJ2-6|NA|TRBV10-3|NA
CAISERLTGANVLTF
TGTGCCATCAGTGAAAGGTTAACTGGGGCCAACGTCCTGACTTTC
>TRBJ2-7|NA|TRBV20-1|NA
CSARDIGVTETGWEQYF
TGCAGTGCTAGAGATATCGGTGTAACTGAAACGGGGTGGGAGCAGTACTTC
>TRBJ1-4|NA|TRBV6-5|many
CASSFGTTNEKLFF
TGTGCCAGCAGTTTTGGAACAACTAATGAAAAACTGTTTTTT
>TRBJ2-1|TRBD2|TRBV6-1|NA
CASSGLAGTYNEQFF
TGTGCCAGCAGTGGACTAGCGGGGACCTACAATGAGCAGTTCTTC
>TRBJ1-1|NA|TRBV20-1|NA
CSIEIGAVFAEAFF
TGCAGTATAGAAATCGGGGCAGTCTTCGCTGAAGCTTTCTTT
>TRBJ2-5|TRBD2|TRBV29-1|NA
CSVEGTSGRAPSETQYF
TGCAGCGTTGAAGGGACTAGCGGGAGGGCTCCCTCAGAGACCCAGTACTTC
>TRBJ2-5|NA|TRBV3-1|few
CASSSRDALQETQYF
TGTGCCAGCAGCAGTCGTGACGCCCTCCAAGAGACCCAGTACTTC
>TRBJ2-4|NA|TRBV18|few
CASSPPSAVAKNIQYF
TGTGCCAGCTCACCACCCTCAGCAGTAGCCAAAAACATTCAGTACTTC
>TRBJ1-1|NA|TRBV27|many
CASTGGNLNTEAFF
TGTGCCAGCACGGGTGGCAATTTGAACACTGAAGCTTTCTTT
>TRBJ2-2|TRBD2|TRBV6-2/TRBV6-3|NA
CASSSKGLAGIGELFF
TGTGCCAGCAGTTCAAAGGGACTAGCGGGAATAGGGGAGCTGTTTTTT
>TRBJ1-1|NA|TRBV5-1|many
CASSLGGSNTEAFF
TGCGCCAGCAGCCTAGGGGGTTCGAACACTGAAGCTTTCTTT
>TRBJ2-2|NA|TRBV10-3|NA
CAITSGGADTGELFF
TGTGCCATCACCTCTGGGGGGGCGGACACCGGGGAGCTGTTTTTT
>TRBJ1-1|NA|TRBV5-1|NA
CASSFTASNTEAFF
TGCGCCAGCAGCTTTACAGCCTCGAACACTGAAGCTTTCTTT
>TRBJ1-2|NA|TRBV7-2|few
CASSLDVTFNYGYTF
TGTGCCAGCAGCTTGGACGTGACATTTAACTATGGCTACACCTTC
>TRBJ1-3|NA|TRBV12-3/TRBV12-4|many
CASSFVGIAGNTIYF
TGTGCCAGCAGTTTTGTAGGTATTGCTGGAAACACCATATATTTT
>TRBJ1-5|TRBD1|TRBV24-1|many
CATSDSPGQGSDQPQHF
TGTGCCACCAGTGATTCTCCGGGACAGGGGTCGGATCAGCCCCAGCATTTT
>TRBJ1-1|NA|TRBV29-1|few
CSEDSPNTEAFF
TGCAGCGAAGACAGTCCGAACACTGAAGCTTTCTTT
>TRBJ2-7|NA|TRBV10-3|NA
CAISGQNSYEQYF
TGTGCCATCAGTGGCCAAAACTCCTACGAGCAGTACTTC
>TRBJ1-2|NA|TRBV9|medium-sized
CASSVGQVANYGYTF
TGTGCCAGCAGCGTAGGACAGGTAGCTAACTATGGCTACACCTTC
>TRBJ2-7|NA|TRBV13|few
CASSPGKRVKEQYF
TGTGCCAGCAGCCCAGGCAAGAGGGTTAAAGAGCAGTACTTC
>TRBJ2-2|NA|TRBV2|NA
CASRGDQNTGELFF
TGTGCCAGCAGGGGGGACCAAAACACCGGGGAGCTGTTTTTT
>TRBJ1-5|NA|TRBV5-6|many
CASSDRAARYQPQHF
TGTGCCAGCAGCGACCGAGCCGCCAGATATCAGCCCCAGCATTTT
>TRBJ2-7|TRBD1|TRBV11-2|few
CASSRQGARSSYEQYF
TGTGCCAGCAGCAGACAGGGGGCCAGGTCCTCCTACGAGCAGTACTTC
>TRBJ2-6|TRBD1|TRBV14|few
CASSQQGANPGANVLTF
TGTGCCAGCAGCCAACAGGGGGCGAATCCTGGGGCCAACGTCCTGACTTTC
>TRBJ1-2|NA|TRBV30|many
CAWSRISTGGYTF
TGTGCCTGGAGTAGGATATCAACTGGTGGCTACACCTTC
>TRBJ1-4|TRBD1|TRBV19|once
CASIRQGANEKLFF
TGTGCCAGTATTCGACAGGGAGCTAATGAAAAACTGTTTTTT
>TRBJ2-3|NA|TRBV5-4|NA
CASSFEASTDTQYF
TGTGCCAGCAGCTTCGAGGCTAGCACAGATACGCAGTATTTT
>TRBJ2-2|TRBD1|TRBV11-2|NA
CASSLTGGSTGELFF
TGTGCCAGCAGCTTGACAGGGGGCAGCACCGGGGAGCTGTTTTTT